A single sample gave rise to the 5 T cell receptor beta chains below, sequenced in a study of blood T cell repertoires in COVID-19. Here immunoSEQ multiplex PCR was the method, and the copy in TCRdb shows in-frame clones only, minus some. The table lists 70,000 or so clones, roughly 77% of them singletons. The sample was peripheral blood. These receptors all come from a woman aged 70-85 years with acute or convalescent COVID-19.

V gene TRBV3-1 (or the pseudogene TRBV3-2) combines with J gene TRBJ2-5; tentative D call: TRBD2 (7 bases). The CDR3 is made up of 13 amino acids. The ends were cut back, 0 bases at V and 13 bases at J, with 15 bases in the middle. Looked up from germline, CDR1 is LGHDT and CDR2 is YNNKEL (reference sequence). The CDR3 region is CASSQEEGEGPYF. As DNA, the CDR3 is TGTGCCAGCAGCCAAGAAGAGGGGGAGGGTCCGTACTTC.

This chain links TRBV9 with TRBJ1-1; D remains unclear. Per germline, CDR1 SGDLS and CDR2 YYNGEE. Trimming took 0 bases from V and 0 from J, leaving 6 bases between them. The CDR3 extends over 14 amino acids. CDR3 nucleotides: TGTGCCAGCAGCGTAGGAGTGATGAACACTGAAGCTTTCTTT. This translates into CASSVGVMNTEAFF.

The rearrangement uses TRBV9 and TRBJ2-2, with TRBD1 matching 10 bases. Germline V CDR1 and CDR2: SGDLS, YYNGEE. This CDR3 contains 15 residues. V shed 3 bases, J shed 7 bases, and the junction held 6 bases outside the gene matches. Here the CDR3 reads CASSGQGAQYGELFF. CDR3 DNA sequence: TGTGCCAGCAGCGGACAGGGGGCGCAGTACGGGGAGCTGTTTTTT.

This sequence joins TRBV19 and TRBJ2-7; 10 bases align to TRBD2. The CDR3 loop spans 12 amino acids. V lost 6 bases to trimming and J lost 8 bases; unmatched junction nucleotides: 4. In germline, CDR1 is LNHDA, CDR2 SQIVND (reference sequence). CDR3: CASRRTSGKQYF. As DNA, the CDR3 is TGTGCCAGTAGGAGGACTAGCGGCAAGCAGTACTTC.

CDR3 in DNA: TGTGCCAGTAGACCCCTGGCGGAGAGGCCCCAACGGGCCAAAAACATTCAGTACTTC. It codes for CASRPLAERPQRAKNIQYF. The rearrangement uses TRBV19 and TRBJ2-4; no clear D gene. The CDR3 runs 19 residues. V lost 6 bases and J 1 base, leaving 25 bases between the germline ends. The germline gives CDR1 LNHDA, CDR2 SQIVND (reference sequence).